This section outlines one TCR beta chain sequence together with its context. Its antigen is currently unknown. Only in-frame clones appear in the TCRdb table, and some are missing; sequencing was by immunoSEQ multiplex PCR. This sample has 850,000 to 1,100,000 clones, with roughly 80% found just once. The entry originates in a study of shared clonotypes between healthy human individuals. Findings of the study overall: Clonotype sharing among donors was thought likely to change with sequencing depth.

With 6 bases clipped from V and 5 bases from J, the junction kept 6 bases outside the gene matches. There are 14 residues in the CDR3. Per germline, CDR1 SNHLY and CDR2 FYNNEI. This chain joins TRBV2 and TRBJ2-5; 10 nucleotides line up with TRBD2. Sequenced material: memory CD4+ T cells from PBMCs. Subset meaning: CD45RA-negative fraction. This sequence was found in a man between 18 and 35 years old in good health. Some clones in this sample may be carry-over from other donors' samples. This CDR3 reads CASRPLAGVETQYF. The CDR3, as DNA: TGTGCCAGCAGACCCCTAGCGGGAGTGGAGACCCAGTACTTC.